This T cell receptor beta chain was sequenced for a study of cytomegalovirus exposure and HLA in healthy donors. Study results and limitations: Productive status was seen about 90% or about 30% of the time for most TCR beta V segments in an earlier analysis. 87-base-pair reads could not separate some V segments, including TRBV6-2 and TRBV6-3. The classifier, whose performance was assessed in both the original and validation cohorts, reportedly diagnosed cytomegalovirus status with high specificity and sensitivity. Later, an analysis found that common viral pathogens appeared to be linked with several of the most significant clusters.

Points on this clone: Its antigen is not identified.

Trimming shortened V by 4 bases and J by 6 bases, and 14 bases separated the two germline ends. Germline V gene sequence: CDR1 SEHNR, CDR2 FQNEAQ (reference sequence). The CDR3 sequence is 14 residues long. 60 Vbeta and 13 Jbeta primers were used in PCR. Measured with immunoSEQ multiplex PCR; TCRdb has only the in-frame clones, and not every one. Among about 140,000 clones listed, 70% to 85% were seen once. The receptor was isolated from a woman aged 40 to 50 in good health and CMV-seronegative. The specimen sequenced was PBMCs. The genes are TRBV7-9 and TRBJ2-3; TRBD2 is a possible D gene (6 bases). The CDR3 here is CASSSRLVADTQYF. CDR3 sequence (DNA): TGTGCCAGCAGCTCTCGACTAGTAGCTGATACGCAGTATTTT.